The 14 T cell receptor beta chains below were found in one sample sequenced in a study of identifying expanded T cells in peripheral blood. Sequenced by immunoSEQ multiplex PCR; TCRdb stores in-frame clones only, minus some. The table shows around 130,000 clones, with about 88% occurring only once. The sequenced sample consisted of blood. The receptor source for this set is a person between 18 and 69 years old in good health.

The chain combines TRBV7-9 with TRBJ1-2; D might be TRBD1 (6 bases). V was clipped by 5 bases and J by 10 bases, with 14 bases between them. The CDR3 extends over 12 amino acids. The germline V gene has CDR1 SEHNR and CDR2 FQNEAQ (reference sequence). CDR3 nucleotide sequence: TGTGCCAGCAGCGTAGGACAGAATTACTACACCTTC. Translating gives CASSVGQNYYTF.

V is TRBV7-2 and J is TRBJ2-5; 14 positions match TRBD2. The CDR3 totals 17 residues. The V gene end was trimmed by 1 base and the J gene end by 5 bases; junction bases not matched to a gene: 6. CDR1 SGHTA and CDR2 FQGNSA come from the germline V gene. CDR3 sequence reads: CASSLGGTSGGRETQYF. DNA of the CDR3: TGTGCCAGCAGCTTAGGAGGGACTAGCGGGGGTAGGGAGACCCAGTACTTC.

The chain carries TRBV5-5 and TRBJ1-6; 7 positions match TRBD1. V dropped 3 bases and J dropped 6; count of bases not matched to a gene: 3. This CDR3 has 14 amino acids. Germline V CDR1 and CDR2: SGHKS, YYEKEE (reference sequence). CDR3: CASSSRDSNSPLHF. CDR3 DNA sequence: TGTGCCAGCAGCTCCCGGGACAGTAATTCACCCCTCCACTTT. The complete variable domain, with remaining parts taken from reference TRBV5-5 and TRBJ1-6, reads DAGVTQSPTHLIKTRGQQVTLRCSPISGHKSVSWYQQVLGQGPQFIFQYYEKEERGRGNFPDRFSARQFPNYSSELNVNALLLGDSALYLCASSSRDSNSPLHFGNGTRLTVT.

The chain employs TRBV19 and TRBJ2-6; a possible D gene is TRBD1 (5 bases). V shed 1 base and J shed 2 bases, with 6 bases lying between them. Per the germline V gene, CDR1 is LNHDA and CDR2 is SQIVND (reference sequence). The CDR3 is 15 amino acids. The CDR3 reads CASSIGGAGANVLTF. The DNA for the CDR3 is TGTGCCAGTAGTATAGGGGGCGCTGGGGCCAACGTCCTGACTTTC.

A note on this clone: A read error may account for a junction end that differs from germline. The chain joins TRBV19 to TRBJ1-5; tentatively, D is TRBD1 (5 bases). The CDR3 sequence is 15 residues long. CDR1 is LNHDA, CDR2 SQIVND, per germline (reference sequence). CDR3: CASSTLMRGKQPQHF. CDR3 in DNA: TGTGCCAGTAGCACCCTTATGAGGGGCAAACAGCCCCAGCATTTT.

This sequence joins TRBV6-1 and TRBJ2-1; D is undetermined. CDR3 size: 14 residues. V was clipped by 1 base and J by 5 bases, with 9 bases between them. Germline-derived CDR1 and CDR2 are MNHNS and SASEGT. CDR3 region: CASSEVGRNNEQFF. CDR3 sequence (DNA): TGTGCCAGCAGTGAAGTGGGCAGAAACAATGAGCAGTTCTTC.

This chain joins TRBV11-2 and TRBJ2-5, with D possibly matching TRBD1 (5 bases). V lost 5 bases to trimming and J lost 4 bases, with 17 bases between them. CDR1 is SGHAT and CDR2 is FQNNGV in the germline V gene. The CDR3 length is 15 residues. This chain's CDR3 is CASSPTRQGRETQYF. The DNA for the CDR3 is TGTGCCAGCAGCCCCACGAGGCAGGGTCGAGAGACCCAGTACTTC.

The CDR3 is CASSPIPGELFF. DNA of the CDR3: TGTGCCAGCAGTCCAATCCCCGGGGAGCTGTTTTTT. The rearrangement links TRBV27 to TRBJ2-2, with D hard to call. Germline V gene data show CDR1 as MNHEY and CDR2 as SMNVEV (reference sequence). The CDR3 runs 12 residues. Trimming removed 5 bases from V and 6 bases from J, with 7 bases in between.

The chain uses TRBV19 and TRBJ1-5; TRBD1 might be the D (5 bases). The CDR3 is 15 residues long. CDR1 is LNHDA and CDR2 is SQIVND in the germline V gene (reference sequence). Trimming took off 0 bases at V and 8 bases at J, with 14 bases between the two ends. The DNA for the CDR3 is TGTGCCAGTAGTATAGAAGTAGACCCCAGGGAGCCCCAGCATTTT. It translates to CASSIEVDPREPQHF.

CDR3 amino acids: CASSGAGRNQPQHF. CDR3 coding DNA: TGTGCCAGCAGTGGTGCAGGACGCAATCAGCCCCAGCATTTT. The chain combines TRBV2 with TRBJ1-5; D gene uncertain. V dropped 4 bases and J dropped 2 bases, with 9 bases sitting between them. Germline V lookup: CDR1 SNHLY, CDR2 FYNNEI. The CDR3 loop spans 14 amino acids.

The chain has TRBV7-9 and TRBJ2-3; possibly TRBD1 or TRBD2 for D (5 bases each). From germline, CDR1 is SEHNR and CDR2 FQNEAQ (reference sequence). V gave up 3 bases and J gave up 0 bases, with 10 bases separating them. The CDR3 has 15 amino acids. The CDR3 loop is CASSLRDASTDTQYF. The DNA of the CDR3 is TGTGCCAGCAGCTTGAGGGACGCAAGCACAGATACGCAGTATTTT.

The V call is TRBV9, the J call TRBJ1-1, with D possibly being TRBD1 (5 bases). V lost 0 bases and J lost 5, with 14 bases in between. Germline CDR1 is SGDLS and CDR2 is YYNGEE. The CDR3 contains 15 residues. The chain's CDR3 is CASSVAPDGGTEAFF. The CDR3, as DNA: TGTGCCAGCAGCGTAGCACCCGACGGGGGTACTGAAGCTTTCTTT.

The V and J genes are TRBV9 and TRBJ2-5; D remains ambiguous. This CDR3 region has 11 residues. Germline V gene sequence: CDR1 SGDLS, CDR2 YYNGEE. The V gene lost 7 bases and the J gene lost 5 bases, with 9 bases spanning the gap. The chain's CDR3 is CASRIGETQYF. The CDR3 DNA sequence: TGTGCCAGCCGGATAGGGGAGACCCAGTACTTC.

The V call is TRBV11-2, the J call TRBJ2-7; TRBD2 agrees at 8 bases. In germline, CDR1 is SGHAT, CDR2 FQNNGV. The J segment lost 9 bases and the V segment lost 4 bases, leaving 5 bases of the junction unmatched. CDR3 length equals 12 residues. This chain's CDR3 is CASSSGGYWQYF. In DNA form, the CDR3 reads TGTGCCAGCAGCTCGGGGGGGTATTGGCAGTACTTC. Supplemented by reference TRBV11-2 and TRBJ2-7, the full variable domain reads EAGVAQSPRYKIIEKRQSVAFWCNPISGHATLYWYQQILGQGPKLLIQFQNNGVVDDSQLPKDRFSAERLKGVDSTLKIQPAKLEDSAVYLCASSSGGYWQYFGPGTRLTVT.